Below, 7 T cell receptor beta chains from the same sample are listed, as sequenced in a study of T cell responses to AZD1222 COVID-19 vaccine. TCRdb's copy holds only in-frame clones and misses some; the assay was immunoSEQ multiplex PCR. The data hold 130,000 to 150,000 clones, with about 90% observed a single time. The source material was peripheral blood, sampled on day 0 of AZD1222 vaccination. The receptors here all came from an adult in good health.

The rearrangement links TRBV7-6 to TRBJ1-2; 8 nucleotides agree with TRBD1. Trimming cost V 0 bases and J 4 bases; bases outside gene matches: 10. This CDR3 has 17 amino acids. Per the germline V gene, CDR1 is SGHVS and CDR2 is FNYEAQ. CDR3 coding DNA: TGTGCCAGCAGCTTAGCCCCCGGACAGGGACACATCTATGGCTACACCTTC. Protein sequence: CASSLAPGQGHIYGYTF.

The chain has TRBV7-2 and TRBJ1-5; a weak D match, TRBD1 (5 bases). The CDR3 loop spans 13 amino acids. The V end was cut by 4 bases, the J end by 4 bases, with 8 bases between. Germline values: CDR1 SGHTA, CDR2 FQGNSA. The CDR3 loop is CASSSRVNQPQHF. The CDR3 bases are TGTGCCAGCAGCTCCAGGGTGAATCAGCCCCAGCATTTT.

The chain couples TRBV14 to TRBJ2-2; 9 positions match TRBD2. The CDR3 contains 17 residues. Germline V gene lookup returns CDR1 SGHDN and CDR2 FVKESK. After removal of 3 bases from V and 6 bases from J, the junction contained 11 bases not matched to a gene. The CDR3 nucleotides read TGTGCCAGCAGCCAGTCTCGCGGGAGGGCCTATTCCGGGGAGCTGTTTTTT. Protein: CASSQSRGRAYSGELFF.

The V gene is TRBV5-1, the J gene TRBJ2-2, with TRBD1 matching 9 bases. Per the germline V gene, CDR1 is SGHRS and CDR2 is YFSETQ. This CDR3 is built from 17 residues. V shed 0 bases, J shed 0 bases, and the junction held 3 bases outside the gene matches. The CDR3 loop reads CASSLAGTGTNTGELFF. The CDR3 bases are TGCGCCAGCAGCTTGGCAGGGACAGGGACGAACACCGGGGAGCTGTTTTTT.

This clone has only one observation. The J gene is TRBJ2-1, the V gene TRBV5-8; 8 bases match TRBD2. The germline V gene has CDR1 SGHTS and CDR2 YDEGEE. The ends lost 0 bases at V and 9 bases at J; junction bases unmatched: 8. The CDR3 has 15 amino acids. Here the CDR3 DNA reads TGTGCCAGCAGCTTGGAACTAGCGGACACGGGTGAGCAGTTCTTC. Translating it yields CASSLELADTGEQFF.

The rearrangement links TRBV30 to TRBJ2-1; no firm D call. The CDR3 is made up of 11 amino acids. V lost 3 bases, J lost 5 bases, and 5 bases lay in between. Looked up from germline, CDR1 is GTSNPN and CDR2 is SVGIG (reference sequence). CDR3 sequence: CAWRHHNEQFF. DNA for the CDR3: TGTGCCTGGAGACATCACAATGAGCAGTTCTTC.

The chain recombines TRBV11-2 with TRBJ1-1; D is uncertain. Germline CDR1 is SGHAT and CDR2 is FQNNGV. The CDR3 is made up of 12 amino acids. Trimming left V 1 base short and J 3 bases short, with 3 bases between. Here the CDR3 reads CASSLVDTEAFF. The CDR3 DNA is TGTGCCAGCAGCTTAGTCGACACTGAAGCTTTCTTT. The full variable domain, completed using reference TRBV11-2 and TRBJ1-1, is EAGVAQSPRYKIIEKRQSVAFWCNPISGHATLYWYQQILGQGPKLLIQFQNNGVVDDSQLPKDRFSAERLKGVDSTLKIQPAKLEDSAVYLCASSLVDTEAFFGQGTRLTVV.